These T cell receptor beta chains were read from a single sample in a study of T cells in localized non-small cell lung cancer. Assay used: immunoSEQ multiplex PCR; TCRdb lists only in-frame clones, some missing. In the table there are 100,000 to 150,000 clones, more than 80% of which are singletons. Material: peripheral blood, obtained before any cancer treatment. The receptors originated from an older female donor with stage I lung adenocarcinoma. Both conserved end residues are part of each CDR3. The D gene is left open where the match is weak. Rows may omit the clone size; those that give it use once, few, many or a size class.

CDR3: CASSSGTYEQYF; DNA: TGTGCCAGCAGCTCGGGAACCTACGAGCAGTACTTC; size: .; D: .; J: TRBJ2-7; V: TRBV27
CDR3: CASSLYTSGYAYNEQFF; DNA: TGTGCCAGCAGTTTATACACTAGCGGGTATGCCTACAATGAGCAGTTCTTC; size: .; D: TRBD2; J: TRBJ2-1; V: TRBV28
CDR3: CASSYGGGRYEQYF; DNA: TGTGCCAGCAGTTACGGGGGAGGACGATACGAGCAGTACTTC; size: .; D: .; J: TRBJ2-7; V: TRBV6-5
CDR3: CASSRTQTQYF; DNA: TGTGCCAGCAGTAGGACGCAAACGCAGTATTTT; size: .; D: .; J: TRBJ2-3; V: TRBV6-1
CDR3: CASSLAVGGGRGYTF; DNA: TGCGCCAGCAGCTTGGCCGTTGGAGGGGGTCGCGGCTACACCTTC; size: .; D: .; J: TRBJ1-2; V: TRBV5-1
CDR3: CASSLAGPEQYF; DNA: TGTGCCAGCAGCTTGGCAGGGCCCGAGCAGTACTTC; size: .; D: .; J: TRBJ2-7; V: TRBV5-5
CDR3: CASSLTSGTFTNTGELFF; DNA: TGTGCCAGCAGCCTGACTAGCGGAACTTTCACGAACACCGGGGAGCTGTTTTTT; size: few; D: TRBD2; J: TRBJ2-2; V: TRBV2
CDR3: CASSPTGGTEAFF; DNA: TGTGCCAGCTCACCAACAGGGGGGACTGAAGCTTTCTTT; size: .; D: TRBD1; J: TRBJ1-1; V: TRBV18
CDR3: CAWSLVNQPQHF; DNA: TGTGCCTGGAGTTTGGTCAATCAGCCCCAGCATTTT; size: .; D: .; J: TRBJ1-5; V: TRBV30
CDR3: CASSMPLGEETQYF; DNA: TGTGCCAGTAGTATGCCTTTAGGGGAAGAGACCCAGTACTTC; size: .; D: .; J: TRBJ2-5; V: TRBV19
CDR3: CASSQGYRGYNEKLFF; DNA: TGCGCCAGCAGCCAAGGGTACAGGGGATATAATGAAAAACTGTTTTTT; size: .; D: TRBD1; J: TRBJ1-4; V: TRBV4-1
CDR3: CSPVVGGTQYF; DNA: TGCAGCCCGGTAGTAGGCGGTACGCAGTATTTT; size: once; D: .; J: TRBJ2-3; V: TRBV29-1
CDR3: CASSFVAGVSYEQYF; DNA: TGCGCCAGCAGCTTTGTGGCGGGAGTCTCCTACGAGCAGTACTTC; size: once; D: TRBD2; J: TRBJ2-7; V: TRBV5-1
CDR3: CASSPKSGSTGELFF; DNA: TGTGCCAGCTCACCAAAAAGCGGGAGCACCGGGGAGCTGTTTTTT; size: .; D: TRBD2; J: TRBJ2-2; V: TRBV18